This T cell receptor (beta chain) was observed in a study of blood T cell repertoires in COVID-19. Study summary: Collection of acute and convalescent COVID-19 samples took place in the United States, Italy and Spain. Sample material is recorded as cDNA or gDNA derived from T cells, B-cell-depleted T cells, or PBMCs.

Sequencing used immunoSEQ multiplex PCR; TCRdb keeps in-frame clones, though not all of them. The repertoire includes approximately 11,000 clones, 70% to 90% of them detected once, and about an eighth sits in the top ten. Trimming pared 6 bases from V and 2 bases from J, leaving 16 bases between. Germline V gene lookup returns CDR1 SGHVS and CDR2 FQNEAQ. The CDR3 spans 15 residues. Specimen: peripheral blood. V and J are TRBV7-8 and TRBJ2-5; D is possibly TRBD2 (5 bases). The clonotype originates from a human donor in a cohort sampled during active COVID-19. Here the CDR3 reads CASRVSGGVQETQYF. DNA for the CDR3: TGTGCCAGCAGGGTCAGCGGAGGTGTTCAAGAGACCCAGTACTTC.